The subject of this entry is one TCR beta chain. This entry belongs to a study of CD8 T cells in Susac syndrome. The CDR3 sequence is 15 residues long. V was trimmed by 1 base and J by 3 bases, leaving 13 bases between them. In germline, CDR1 is SGHTA, CDR2 FQGNSA. RNA amounts of roughly 0.45 to 1 ug underwent reverse transcription with random hexamers. TCRdb itself ran the immunoSEQ multiplex PCR reads through MiXCR, one entry per CDR3 protein. Among some 180,000 distinct CDR3 sequences listed, about 95% were seen once. The TCR comes from a human donor with Susac syndrome. V gene TRBV7-2 combines with J gene TRBJ2-7; tentatively, D is TRBD1 (5 bases). The specimen was CD4+ T cells from PBMCs. CDR3 nucleotides: TGTGCCAGCAGCTTAGGCCCAGGGTCTTACTACGAGCAGTACTTC. This translates into CASSLGPGSYYEQYF.